The entry that follows covers one T cell receptor (beta chain) sequence. Gene names denote mouse genes. The DNA ends 1 residue before the CDR3 does, and the rest of the CDR3 is filled in from the germline J gene. Germline-derived CDR1 and CDR2 are NNHNN and SYGAGS (reference sequence). Trimming removed 2 bases at V and 8 bases at J, with 7 bases between. This CDR3 spans 11 amino acids. This entry comes from a study of tissue T cells after allogeneic stem cell transplantation. TCRdb keeps only in-frame clones here, not all; method: immunoSEQ multiplex PCR. The table has approximately 45,000 clones, over 70% seen once; the top ten hold around 0.5%.

The sample consisted of sorted cells pooled from one or two spleens. This TCR derives from a pool of C57BL/6 mice in good health. This rearrangement joins TRBV13-2 to TRBJ1-1, with D maybe TRBD1 (5 bases). This chain's CDR3 is CASGENREVFF. The DNA read from the CDR3 is TGTGCCAGCGGTGAGAACAGGGAAGTCTTC.